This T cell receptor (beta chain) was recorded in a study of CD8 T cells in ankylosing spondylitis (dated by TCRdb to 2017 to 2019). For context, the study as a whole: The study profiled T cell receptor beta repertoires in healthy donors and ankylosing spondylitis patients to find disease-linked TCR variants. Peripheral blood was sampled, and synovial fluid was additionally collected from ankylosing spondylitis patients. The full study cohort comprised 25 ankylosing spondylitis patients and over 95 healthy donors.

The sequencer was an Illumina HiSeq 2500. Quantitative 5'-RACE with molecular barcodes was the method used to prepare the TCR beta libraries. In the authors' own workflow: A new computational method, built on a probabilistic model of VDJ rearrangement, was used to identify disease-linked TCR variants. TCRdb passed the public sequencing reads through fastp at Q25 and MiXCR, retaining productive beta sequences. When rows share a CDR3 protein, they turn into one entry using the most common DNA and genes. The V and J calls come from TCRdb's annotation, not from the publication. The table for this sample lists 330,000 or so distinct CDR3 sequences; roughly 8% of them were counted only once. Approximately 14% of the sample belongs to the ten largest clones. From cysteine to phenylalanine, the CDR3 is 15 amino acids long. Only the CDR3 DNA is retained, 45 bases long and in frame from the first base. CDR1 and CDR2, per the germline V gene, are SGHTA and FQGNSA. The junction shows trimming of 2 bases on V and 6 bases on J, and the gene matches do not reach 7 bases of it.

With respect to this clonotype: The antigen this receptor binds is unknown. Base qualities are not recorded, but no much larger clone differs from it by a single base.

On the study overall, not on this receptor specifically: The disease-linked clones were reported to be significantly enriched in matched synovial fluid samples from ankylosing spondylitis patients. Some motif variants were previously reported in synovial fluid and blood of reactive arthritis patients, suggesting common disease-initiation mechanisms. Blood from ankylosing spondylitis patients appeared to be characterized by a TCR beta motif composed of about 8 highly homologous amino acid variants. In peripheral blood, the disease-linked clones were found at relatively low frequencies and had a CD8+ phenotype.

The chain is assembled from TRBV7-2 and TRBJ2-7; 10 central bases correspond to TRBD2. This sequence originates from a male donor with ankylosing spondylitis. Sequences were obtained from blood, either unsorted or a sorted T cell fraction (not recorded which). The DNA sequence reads TGTGCCAGCAGCTTACAACTAGCGGGGCGGGTCGAGCAGTACTTC. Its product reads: CASSLQLAGRVEQYF.